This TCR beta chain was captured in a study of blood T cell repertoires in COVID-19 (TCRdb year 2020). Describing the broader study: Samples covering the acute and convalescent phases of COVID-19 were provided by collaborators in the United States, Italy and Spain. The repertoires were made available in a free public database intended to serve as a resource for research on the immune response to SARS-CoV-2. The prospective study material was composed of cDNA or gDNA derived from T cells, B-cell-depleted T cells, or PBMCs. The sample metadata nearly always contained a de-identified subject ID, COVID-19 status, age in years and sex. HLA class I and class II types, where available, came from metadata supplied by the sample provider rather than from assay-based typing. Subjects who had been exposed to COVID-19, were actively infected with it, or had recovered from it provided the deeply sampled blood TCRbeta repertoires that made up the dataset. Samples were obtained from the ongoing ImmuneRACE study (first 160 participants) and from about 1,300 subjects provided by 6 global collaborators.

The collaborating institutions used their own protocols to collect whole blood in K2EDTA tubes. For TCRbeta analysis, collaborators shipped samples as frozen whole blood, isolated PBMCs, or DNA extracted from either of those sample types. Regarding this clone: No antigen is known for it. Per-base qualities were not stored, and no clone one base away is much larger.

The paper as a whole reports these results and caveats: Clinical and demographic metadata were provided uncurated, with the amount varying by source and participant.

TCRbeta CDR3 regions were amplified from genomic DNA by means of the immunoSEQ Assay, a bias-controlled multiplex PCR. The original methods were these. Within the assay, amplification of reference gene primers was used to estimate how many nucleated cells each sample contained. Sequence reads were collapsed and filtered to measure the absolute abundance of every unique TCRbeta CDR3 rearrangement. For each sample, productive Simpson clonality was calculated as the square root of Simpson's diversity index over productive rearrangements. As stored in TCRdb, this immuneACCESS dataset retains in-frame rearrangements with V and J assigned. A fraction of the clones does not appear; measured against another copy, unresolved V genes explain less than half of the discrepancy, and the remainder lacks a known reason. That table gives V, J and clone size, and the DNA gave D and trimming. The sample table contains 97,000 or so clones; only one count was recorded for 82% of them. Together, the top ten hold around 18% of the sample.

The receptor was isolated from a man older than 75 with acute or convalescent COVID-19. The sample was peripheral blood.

The CDR3 protein sequence reads: CAAQQGTSSYNSPLHF. The DNA is as follows: TGTGCCGCGCAACAGGGGACGAGCTCCTATAATTCACCCCTCCACTTT. The sequence links TRBV3-1 (or the pseudogene TRBV3-2) to TRBJ1-6; TRBD1 matches 7 bases in the middle. From a lookup of the germline V gene (reference sequence), CDR1 and CDR2 are LGHDT and YNNKEL. After removal of 11 bases from V and 0 bases from J, the junction retains 10 bases not matched to a gene. The CDR3 contains 16 residues, cysteine and phenylalanine counted. This entry keeps only the CDR3 DNA: 48 bases, framed from base 1.